The 19 T cell receptor beta chains below come from one sample, sequenced in a study of CD8+CD57+ T cells in acquired aplastic anemia. Genomic DNA templated the TCR beta VDJ and CDR3 profiling. TCRdb ran MiXCR on the reads and lists one entry per CDR3 protein. This sample has around 180,000 distinct CDR3 sequences, with 48% found just once. An expansion of CD8+CD57+ cells by flow cytometry had been shown in patients chosen for sequencing. The sequenced material came from sorted CD4+, CD8+, or CD8+CD57+ T cells (not recorded which) from PBMCs. The receptors were gathered from a human donor with aplastic anemia.

The chain employs TRBV11-2 and TRBJ2-3; 7 bases are a match to TRBD2. Germline V lookup: CDR1 SGHAT, CDR2 FQNNGV. CDR3 size: 15 residues. V was clipped by 3 bases and J by 1 base; unmatched bases: 4. The CDR3 nucleotides are TGTGCCAGCAGCTTGAGCGGGGCCCGCACAGATACGCAGTATTTT. Translating gives CASSLSGARTDTQYF.

The chain is built from TRBV7-4 and TRBJ2-1, with D maybe TRBD1 (5 bases). Germline CDR1 and CDR2: SGHVT and SQSDAQ. The V end was cut by 5 bases, the J end by 0 bases, with 17 bases between. The CDR3 runs to 17 residues. The CDR3 DNA is TGTGCCAGCAGCCCGTCAGGGCCTAGGAGCTCCTACAATGAGCAGTTCTTC. This codes for CASSPSGPRSSYNEQFF.

There are a few counts of this clonotype. The CDR3: CSALRRAPNTEAFF. In DNA, the CDR3 is TGCAGTGCCCTACGGAGGGCCCCGAACACTGAAGCTTTCTTT. This chain uses TRBV20-1 with TRBJ1-1; D gene unclear. CDR1 is DFQATT and CDR2 is SNEGSKA in the germline V gene (reference sequence). The CDR3 is made up of 14 amino acids. Trimming removed 6 bases at V and 1 base at J, with 15 bases between.

V and J are TRBV7-6 and TRBJ2-2; D unresolved. The germline CDR1 and CDR2 sequences are SGHVS and FNYEAQ. This CDR3 spans 12 amino acids. With 1 base removed from V and 7 bases from J, the gap between germline ends came to 4 bases. The CDR3 region is CASSLGYGELFF. The CDR3 nucleotides are TGTGCCAGCAGCTTAGGTTACGGGGAGCTGTTTTTT.

The V gene is TRBV24-1, the J gene TRBJ2-7, with TRBD1 identical over 7 bases. V shed 4 bases and J 6 bases; nucleotides not matched to a gene: 8. The CDR3 has 14 residues. CDR1 KGHDR and CDR2 SFDVKD come from the germline V gene. The CDR3 is CATSDLLTGREQYF. CDR3 sequence (DNA): TGTGCCACCAGTGACCTCCTGACAGGGCGCGAGCAGTACTTC.

The chain combines TRBV5-1 with TRBJ1-2, with a tentative D call TRBD1 (5 bases). Trimming took off 4 bases at V and 4 bases at J, with 8 bases between the two ends. CDR1 is SGHRS and CDR2 is YFSETQ in the germline V gene. The CDR3 is 12 amino acids. DNA of the CDR3: TGCGCCAGCAGCCCGACAGCCTATGGCTACACCTTC. Its translation: CASSPTAYGYTF.

This clonotype showed up many times. This chain uses TRBV7-2 with TRBJ2-1; D call uncertain. The CDR3 runs to 14 residues. In germline, CDR1 is SGHTA, CDR2 FQGNSA. The ends were cut back, 0 bases at V and 7 bases at J, with 10 bases in the middle. As DNA, the CDR3 is TGTGCCAGCAGCTTAGCCGAGGATTTGAATGAGCAGTTCTTC. Protein sequence: CASSLAEDLNEQFF.

This clonotype was counted many times. The chain has TRBV2 and TRBJ2-3; 8 bases map to TRBD2. The V segment lost 6 bases and the J segment 7 bases; nucleotides outside the gene matches: 12. The CDR3 is 15 residues long. Per the germline V gene, CDR1 is SNHLY and CDR2 is FYNNEI. CDR3 nucleotides: TGTGCCAGCAGCTCGGGGGGGCCGGATTTAAATACGCAGTATTTT. Translation: CASSSGGPDLNTQYF.

V gene TRBV19 combines with J gene TRBJ1-5; possible D gene TRBD1, 5 bases. The V gene lost 3 bases and the J gene lost 6 bases, with 15 bases spanning the gap. Looked up from germline, CDR1 is LNHDA and CDR2 is SQIVND (reference sequence). CDR3 length equals 15 residues. CDR3: CASSIYSGGVQPQHF. The CDR3 DNA reads TGTGCCAGTAGTATCTATTCCGGGGGTGTTCAGCCCCAGCATTTT.

Points on this clonotype: Likely a read error: the CDR3 ends without its conserved phenylalanine or tryptophan. J is TRBJ2-1 and V is TRBV25-1; TRBD2 is a possible D gene (5 bases). V gave up 1 base and J gave up 7 bases, with 14 bases separating them. The CDR3 runs to 15 residues. The germline gives CDR1 MGHDK, CDR2 SYGVNS. CDR3 DNA: TGTGCCAGCAGTGAATCCCTCGGGATCCGGAATGAGCAGTTCCTC. Translation: CASSESLGIRNEQFL.

A few counts support this clonotype. The V and J genes are TRBV20-1 and TRBJ2-7, with D hard to call. This CDR3 contains 14 residues. CDR1 and CDR2 from the germline V gene are DFQATT and SNEGSKA (reference sequence). The V and J ends lost 0 bases and 5 bases respectively, with 14 bases between them. The CDR3 DNA follows: TGCAGTGCTAGAGATGCCCGATATGGTGACGAGCAGTACTTC. Amino acids: CSARDARYGDEQYF.

The rearrangement links TRBV19 to TRBJ2-3; the match to TRBD2 covers 11 bases. CDR3 length equals 13 residues. CDR1 and CDR2 (germline): LNHDA, SQIVND (reference sequence). The V segment lost 8 bases and the J segment 9 bases; nucleotides outside the gene matches: 7. The CDR3 spells CASQAGTSGTQYF. The CDR3 coding sequence is TGTGCCAGTCAGGCGGGGACTAGCGGAACGCAGTATTTT.

Turning to this clonotype: Since a much larger clone is just one base distant, this may be a read error. V is TRBV6-4 and J is TRBJ1-1, with unresolved D. Germline CDR1 is MRHNA and CDR2 is SNTAGT. The CDR3 is 14 amino acids. CDR3: CASSIITGSTEALF. The CDR3 nucleotides read TGTGCCAGCAGTATAATTACGGGGTCCACTGAAGCTCTCTTT.

This clonotype showed up just a few times. This chain uses TRBV7-2 with TRBJ2-7; maybe TRBD2 (6 bases). The CDR3 totals 16 residues. The V gene's germline CDR1 is SGHTA and CDR2 FQGNSA. V lost 0 bases to trimming and J lost 3 bases, with 15 bases between them. The CDR3 is CASSLAGTDFGYEQYF. The DNA of the CDR3 is TGTGCCAGCAGCTTAGCCGGGACTGACTTCGGCTACGAGCAGTACTTC.

This clonotype came up once. This chain connects TRBV20-1 to TRBJ2-6; D may be TRBD1 (6 bases). Deletions cut 5 bases from V and 2 bases from J, with 16 bases between. Germline lookup yields CDR1 DFQATT and CDR2 SNEGSKA (reference sequence). This CDR3 contains 16 residues. Here the CDR3 DNA reads TGCAGTGCTCTCCGACAGGATCAGGCTGGGGCCAACGTCCTGACTTTC. Translated, it gives CSALRQDQAGANVLTF.

The chain employs TRBV7-8 and TRBJ1-2; TRBD1 matches at 10 bases. The CDR3 runs to 15 residues. The V gene end was trimmed by 11 bases and the J gene end by 2 bases; junction bases not matched to a gene: 11. Per the germline V gene, CDR1 is SGHVS and CDR2 is FQNEAQ. The CDR3 is CASYKGQGGNYGYTF. Here the CDR3 DNA reads TGTGCCTCTTATAAAGGACAGGGGGGAAACTATGGCTACACCTTC.

This clonotype was seen repeatedly, ten times or more. Here the CDR3 reads CSARSTHTDTQYF. The CDR3, as DNA: TGCAGTGCTAGATCGACCCATACAGATACGCAGTATTTT. V and J are TRBV20-1 and TRBJ2-3; D ambiguous. The CDR3 is made up of 13 amino acids. Germline V lookup: CDR1 DFQATT, CDR2 SNEGSKA (reference sequence). Trimming removed 2 bases from V and 3 bases from J, with 9 bases in between.

A remark on this clonotype: Germline and junction disagree at one end, which may indicate a read error. The chain couples TRBV18 to TRBJ1-1; D is ambiguous. The CDR3 consists of 13 residues. Germline values: CDR1 KGHSH, CDR2 LQKENI. The CDR3 DNA sequence: TGTGCCAGCTCGCTGTCATGGAACACTGAAGCTTCCTTT. This encodes CASSLSWNTEASF.

The J gene is TRBJ2-7, the V gene TRBV2; D is perhaps TRBD1 (5 bases). The CDR3 loop spans 13 amino acids. Germline V gives CDR1 SNHLY, CDR2 FYNNEI. Trimming took 5 bases from V and 1 from J, leaving 9 bases between them. The CDR3 protein is CASSYGASYEQYF. CDR3 nucleotide sequence: TGTGCCAGCAGTTATGGGGCTTCCTACGAGCAGTACTTC.